The 3 T cell receptor beta chains below all came from one sample that was sequenced in a study of T-cell reconstitution after alpha-beta-depleted transplantation in children. Unique molecular identifiers were incorporated into the prepared TCRbeta library. TCRdb re-called the PCR reads through MiXCR, storing one row per CDR3 protein. This sample has roughly 120,000 distinct CDR3 sequences, with under 30% found just once. Sequenced here: PBMCs, mostly from graft donor cells, sampled 180 days after TCRalphabeta/CD19-depleted stem cell transplant. All receptors derive from a male patient between 2 and 15 years old who had a stem cell transplant for chronic granulomatous disease, so the T cells may come from the graft donor.

There are many counts of this clonotype. The rearrangement links TRBV20-1 to TRBJ2-7, with D perhaps given as TRBD1 or TRBD2 (6 bases each). Trimming left V 4 bases short and J 3 bases short, with 13 bases between. This CDR3 is built from 13 residues. CDR1 DFQATT and CDR2 SNEGSKA come from the germline V gene (reference sequence). CDR3 in DNA: TGCAGTGCTAACAGGGACGGGGGCTACGAGCAGTACTTC. This gives the protein CSANRDGGYEQYF.

The chain joins TRBV28 to TRBJ2-3, with a possible D match to TRBD1 (5 bases). Germline V gene lookup returns CDR1 MDHEN and CDR2 SYDVKM. The CDR3 consists of 17 residues. V lost 5 bases and J 1 base, leaving 19 bases between the germline ends. The CDR3 is CASSPLRQSRRTDTQYF. The CDR3 nucleotides read TGTGCCAGCAGTCCCCTCCGACAGTCCCGACGCACAGATACGCAGTATTTT. The variable domain in full, completed from reference TRBV28 and TRBJ2-3, reads DVKVTQSSRYLVKRTGEKVFLECVQDMDHENMFWYRQDPGLGLRLIYFSYDVKMKEKGDIPEGYSVSREKKERFSLILESASTNQTSMYLCASSPLRQSRRTDTQYFGPGTRLTVL.

This clonotype has at least ten counts. The gene calls are TRBV18 and TRBJ2-3; TRBD1 matches at 10 bases. J lost 4 bases, V lost 4 bases, and 11 bases had no gene match. Germline lookup yields CDR1 KGHSH and CDR2 LQKENI. The CDR3 sequence is 17 residues long. The CDR3 loop reads CASSQDFGTGVADTQYF. CDR3 DNA: TGTGCCAGCTCACAGGATTTTGGGACAGGGGTCGCAGATACGCAGTATTTT.